This record covers a single T cell receptor (beta chain). Its antigen is not known. CDR1 and CDR2 (germline): SQVTM, ANQGSEA. CDR3 size: 12 residues. Trimming stripped 4 bases from V and 1 base from J, with 8 bases between. The sample belongs to a study of T-cell memory formation after mild COVID-19. In the study overall: Largely donor-specific sequence clusters came from a couple of donors. Regarding the study as a whole: Clones which contracted sat mainly in CM and EM if CD4+, and in EMRA if CD8+.

5'RACE primed from the constant segment yielded TCR alpha and TCR beta cDNA libraries bearing sample barcodes and UMIs. TCRdb recomputed calls from the 5' RACE reads with MiXCR, one row per CDR3 protein. The data contain approximately 500,000 distinct CDR3 sequences, approximately 25% of them seen just once; the ten biggest clones take up approximately 12%. J is TRBJ2-7 and V is TRBV29-1; a weak D match, TRBD1 (6 bases). This receptor was taken from an adult woman who had mild COVID-19 (a few samples of this study predate the infection). Cell type and time point are not known. Sequencing input: PBMCs or a T cell subset sorted from them (not recorded which). The CDR3 DNA reads as TGCAGCGTTGGAGACAGGTCCTACGAGCAGTACTTC. It is translated as CSVGDRSYEQYF.